The clone carrying this TCR beta chain has only a few counts. A much larger clone lies one base from this, so it may be a read error. These data come from a study of T-cell memory formation after mild COVID-19. Study details: Most TCR clusters belonged to a single donor.

The CDR3 covers 14 residues. The V gene end was trimmed by 5 bases and the J gene end by 5 bases; junction bases not matched to a gene: 2. CDR1 LNHNV and CDR2 YYDKDF come from the germline V gene (reference sequence). TCRdb re-called the 5' RACE reads with MiXCR, one entry per CDR3 protein. The table has more than 350,000 distinct CDR3 sequences, about a sixth seen once. The source material was PBMCs or a T cell subset sorted from them (not recorded which). The V call is TRBV15, the J call TRBJ2-1, with 11 positions matching TRBD1. The sequence was obtained from a man between 18 and 29 years old who had mild COVID-19 (a few samples of this study predate the infection). Cell type and time point are not known. CDR3 region: CATSRDRGNNEQFF. DNA of the CDR3: TGTGCCACCAGCCGGGACAGGGGGAACAATGAGCAGTTCTTC.